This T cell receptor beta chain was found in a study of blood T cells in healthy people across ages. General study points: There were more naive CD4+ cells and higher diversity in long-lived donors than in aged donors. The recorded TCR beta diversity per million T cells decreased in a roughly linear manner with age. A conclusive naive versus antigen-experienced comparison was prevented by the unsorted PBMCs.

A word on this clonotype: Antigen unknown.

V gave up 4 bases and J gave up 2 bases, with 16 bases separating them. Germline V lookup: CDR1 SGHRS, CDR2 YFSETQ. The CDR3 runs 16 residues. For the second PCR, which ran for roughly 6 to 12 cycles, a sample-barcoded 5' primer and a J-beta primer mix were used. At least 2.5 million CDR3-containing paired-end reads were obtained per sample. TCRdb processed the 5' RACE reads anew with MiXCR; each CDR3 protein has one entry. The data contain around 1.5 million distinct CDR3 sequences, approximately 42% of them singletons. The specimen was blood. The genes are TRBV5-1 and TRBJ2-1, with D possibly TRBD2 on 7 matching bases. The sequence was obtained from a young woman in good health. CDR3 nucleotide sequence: TGCGCCAGCAGCCCCGATGGGGGGGCACCCTACAATGAGCAGTTCTTC. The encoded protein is CASSPDGGAPYNEQFF.